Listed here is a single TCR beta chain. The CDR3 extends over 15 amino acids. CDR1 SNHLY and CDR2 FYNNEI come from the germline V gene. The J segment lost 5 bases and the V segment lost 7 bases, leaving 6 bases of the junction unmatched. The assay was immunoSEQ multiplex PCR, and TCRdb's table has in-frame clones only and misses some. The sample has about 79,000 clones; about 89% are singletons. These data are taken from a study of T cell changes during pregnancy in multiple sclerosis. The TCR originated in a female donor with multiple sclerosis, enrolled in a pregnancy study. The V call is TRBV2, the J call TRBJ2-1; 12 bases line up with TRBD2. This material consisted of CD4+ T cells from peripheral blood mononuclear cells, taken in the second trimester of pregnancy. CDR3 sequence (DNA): TGTGCCAGCAACCTTGGACTAGCGGGAAACAATGAGCAGTTCTTC. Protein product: CASNLGLAGNNEQFF.